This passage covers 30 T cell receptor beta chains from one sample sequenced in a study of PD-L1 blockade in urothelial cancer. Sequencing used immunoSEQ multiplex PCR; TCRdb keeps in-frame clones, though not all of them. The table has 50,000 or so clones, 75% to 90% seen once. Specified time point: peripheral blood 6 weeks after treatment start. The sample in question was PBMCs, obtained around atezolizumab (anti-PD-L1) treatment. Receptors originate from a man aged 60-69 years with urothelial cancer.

CDR3 amino acids: CASSYSMSGGANVLTF. In DNA, the CDR3 is TGTGCCAGCAGTTACTCGATGAGTGGTGGGGCCAACGTCCTGACTTTC. The V gene is TRBV6-6, the J gene TRBJ2-6; D is undetermined. V lost 0 bases to trimming and J lost 3 bases, with 9 bases between them. Germline assignment: CDR1 MNHNY and CDR2 SVGAGI (reference sequence). The CDR3 runs 16 residues.

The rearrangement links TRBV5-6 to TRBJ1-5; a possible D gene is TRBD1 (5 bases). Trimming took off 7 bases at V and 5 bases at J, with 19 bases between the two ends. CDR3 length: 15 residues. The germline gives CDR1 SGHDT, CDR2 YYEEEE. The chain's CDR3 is CASLRMGGMDQPQHF. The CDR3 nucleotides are TGTGCCAGCCTAAGGATGGGGGGGATGGATCAGCCCCAGCATTTT.

Here the CDR3 reads CASSNLGTGGTEAFF. CDR3 in DNA: TGTGCCAGCAGCAACCTCGGGACAGGGGGGACTGAAGCTTTCTTT. This chain links TRBV11-2 with TRBJ1-1; 11 nucleotides match TRBD1. Germline V gene data show CDR1 as SGHAT and CDR2 as FQNNGV. V was pared by 5 bases and J by 5 bases, with 7 bases of the junction left unmatched. The CDR3 sequence is 15 residues long.

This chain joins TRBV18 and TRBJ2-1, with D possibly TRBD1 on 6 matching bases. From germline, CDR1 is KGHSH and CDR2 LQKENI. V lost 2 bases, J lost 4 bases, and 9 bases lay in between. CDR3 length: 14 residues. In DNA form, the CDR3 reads TGTGCCAGCTCACCATCGACAGGTTACAATGAGCAGTTCTTC. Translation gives CASSPSTGYNEQFF. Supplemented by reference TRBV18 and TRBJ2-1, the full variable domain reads NAGVMQNPRHLVRRRGQEARLRCSPMKGHSHVYWYRQLPEEGLKFMVYLQKENIIDESGMPKERFSAEFPKEGPSILRIQQVVRGDSAAYFCASSPSTGYNEQFFGPGTRLTVL.

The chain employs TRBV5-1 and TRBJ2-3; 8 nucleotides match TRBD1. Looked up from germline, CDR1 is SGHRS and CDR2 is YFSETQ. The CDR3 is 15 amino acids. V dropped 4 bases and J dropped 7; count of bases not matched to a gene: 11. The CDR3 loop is CASSLDRGPGYTQYF. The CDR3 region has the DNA TGCGCCAGCAGCCTAGACAGGGGTCCGGGATATACGCAGTATTTT.

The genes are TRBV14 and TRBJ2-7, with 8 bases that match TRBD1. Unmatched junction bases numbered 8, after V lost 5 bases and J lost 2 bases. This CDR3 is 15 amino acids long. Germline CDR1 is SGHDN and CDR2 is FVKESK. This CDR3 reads CASSERDRSAYEQYF. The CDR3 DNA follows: TGTGCCAGCAGCGAAAGGGACAGGAGTGCCTACGAGCAGTACTTC.

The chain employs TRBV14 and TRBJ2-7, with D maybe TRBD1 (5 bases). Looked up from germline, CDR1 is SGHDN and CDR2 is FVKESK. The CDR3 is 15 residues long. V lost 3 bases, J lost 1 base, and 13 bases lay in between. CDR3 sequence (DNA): TGTGCCAGCAGCCAGCGATGGCAGGGATCCTACGAGCAGTACTTC. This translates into CASSQRWQGSYEQYF. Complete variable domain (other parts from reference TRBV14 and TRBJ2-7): EAGVTQFPSHSVIEKGQTVTLRCDPISGHDNLYWYRRVMGKEIKFLLHFVKESKQDESGMPNNRFLAERTGGTYSTLKVQPAELEDSGVYFCASSQRWQGSYEQYFGPGTRLTVT.

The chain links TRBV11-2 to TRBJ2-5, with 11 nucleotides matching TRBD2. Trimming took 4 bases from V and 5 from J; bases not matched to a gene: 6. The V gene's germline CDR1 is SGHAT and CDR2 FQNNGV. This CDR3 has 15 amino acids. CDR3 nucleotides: TGTGCCAGCAGCTATAGCGGGGGGGCCGGGGAGACCCAGTACTTC. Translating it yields CASSYSGGAGETQYF. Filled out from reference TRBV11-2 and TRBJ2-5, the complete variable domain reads EAGVAQSPRYKIIEKRQSVAFWCNPISGHATLYWYQQILGQGPKLLIQFQNNGVVDDSQLPKDRFSAERLKGVDSTLKIQPAKLEDSAVYLCASSYSGGAGETQYFGPGTRLLVL.

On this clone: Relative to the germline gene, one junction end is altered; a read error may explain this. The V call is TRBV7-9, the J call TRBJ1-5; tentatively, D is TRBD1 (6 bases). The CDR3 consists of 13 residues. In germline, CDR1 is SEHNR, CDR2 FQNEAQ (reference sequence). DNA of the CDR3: TGTGCCAGCAGCGGACAGTACAATCAACCCCAGCATTTT. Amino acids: CASSGQYNQPQHF.

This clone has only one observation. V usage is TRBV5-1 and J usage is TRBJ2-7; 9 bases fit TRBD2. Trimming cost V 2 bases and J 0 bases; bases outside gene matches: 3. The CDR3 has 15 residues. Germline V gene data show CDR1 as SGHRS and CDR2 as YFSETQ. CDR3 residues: CASSLGTSSSYEQYF. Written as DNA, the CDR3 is TGCGCCAGCAGCTTAGGGACTAGCAGCTCCTACGAGCAGTACTTC.

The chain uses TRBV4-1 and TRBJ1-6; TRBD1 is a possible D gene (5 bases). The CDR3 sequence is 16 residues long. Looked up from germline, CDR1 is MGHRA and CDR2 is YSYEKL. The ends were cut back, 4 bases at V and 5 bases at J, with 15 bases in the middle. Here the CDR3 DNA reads TGCGCCAGCAGCCTCCTTAGGGGTACAGATAATTCACCCCTCCACTTT. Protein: CASSLLRGTDNSPLHF.

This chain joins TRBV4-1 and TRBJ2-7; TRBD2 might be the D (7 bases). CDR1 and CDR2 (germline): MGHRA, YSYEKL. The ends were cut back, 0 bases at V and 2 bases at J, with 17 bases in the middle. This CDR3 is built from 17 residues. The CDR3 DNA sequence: TGCGCCAGCAGCCAAGAGGCCTTCGGGGGGCGCACCTACGAGCAGTACTTC. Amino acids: CASSQEAFGGRTYEQYF.

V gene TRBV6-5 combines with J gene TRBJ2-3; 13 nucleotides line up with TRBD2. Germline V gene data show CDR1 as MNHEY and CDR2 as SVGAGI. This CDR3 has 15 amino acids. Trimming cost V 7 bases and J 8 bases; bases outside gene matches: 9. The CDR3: CASTLTSGGLGTQYF. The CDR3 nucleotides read TGTGCCAGCACCTTGACTAGCGGGGGGTTAGGTACGCAGTATTTT.

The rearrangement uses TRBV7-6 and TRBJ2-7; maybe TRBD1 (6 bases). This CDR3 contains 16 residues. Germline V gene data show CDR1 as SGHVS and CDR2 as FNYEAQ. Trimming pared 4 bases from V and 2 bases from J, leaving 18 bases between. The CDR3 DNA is TGTGCCAGCAGCTCTGATCCCGGGACACTAGCCTACGAGCAGTACTTC. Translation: CASSSDPGTLAYEQYF.

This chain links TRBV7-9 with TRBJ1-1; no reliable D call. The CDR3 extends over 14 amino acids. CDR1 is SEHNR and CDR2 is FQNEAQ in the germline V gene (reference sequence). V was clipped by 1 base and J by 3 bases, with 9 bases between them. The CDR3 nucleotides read TGTGCCAGCAGCTTAGGGGGAGAGTACACTGAAGCTTTCTTT. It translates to CASSLGGEYTEAFF.

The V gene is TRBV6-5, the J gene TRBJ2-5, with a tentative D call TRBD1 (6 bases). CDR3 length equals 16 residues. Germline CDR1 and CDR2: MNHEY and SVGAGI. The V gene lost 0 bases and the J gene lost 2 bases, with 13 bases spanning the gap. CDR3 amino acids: CASSYSVTGTQETQYF. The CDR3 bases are TGTGCCAGCAGTTACTCGGTGACAGGTACACAAGAGACCCAGTACTTC.

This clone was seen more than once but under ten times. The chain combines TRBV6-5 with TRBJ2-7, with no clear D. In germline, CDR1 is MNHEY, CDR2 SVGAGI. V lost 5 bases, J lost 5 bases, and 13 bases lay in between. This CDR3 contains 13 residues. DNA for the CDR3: TGTGCCAGCAGTAGAGGAAACTACCACGAGCAGTACTTC. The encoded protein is CASSRGNYHEQYF.

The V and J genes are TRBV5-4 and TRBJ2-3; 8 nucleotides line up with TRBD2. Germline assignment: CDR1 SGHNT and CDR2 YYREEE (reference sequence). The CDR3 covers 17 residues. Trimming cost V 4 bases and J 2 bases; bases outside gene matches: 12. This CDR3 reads CASSPVFVAGNTDTQYF. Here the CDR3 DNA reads TGTGCCAGCAGCCCAGTTTTCGTAGCGGGGAACACAGATACGCAGTATTTT. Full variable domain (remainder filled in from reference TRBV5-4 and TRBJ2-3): ETGVTQSPTHLIKTRGQQVTLRCSSQSGHNTVSWYQQALGQGPQFIFQYYREEENGRGNFPPRFSGLQFPNYSSELNVNALELDDSALYLCASSPVFVAGNTDTQYFGPGTRLTVL.

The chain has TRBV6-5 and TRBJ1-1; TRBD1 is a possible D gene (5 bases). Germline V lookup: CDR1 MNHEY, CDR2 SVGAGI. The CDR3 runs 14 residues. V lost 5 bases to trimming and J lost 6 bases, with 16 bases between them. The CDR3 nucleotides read TGTGCCAGCAGTAGCGACAGAGTACAAGCTGAAGCTTTCTTT. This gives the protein CASSSDRVQAEAFF.

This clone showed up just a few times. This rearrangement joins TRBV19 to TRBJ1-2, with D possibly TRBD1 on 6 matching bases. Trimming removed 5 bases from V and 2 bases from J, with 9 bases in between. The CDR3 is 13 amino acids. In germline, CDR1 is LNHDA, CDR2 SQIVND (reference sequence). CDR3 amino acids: CASSPQGNYGYTF. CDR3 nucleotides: TGTGCCAGTAGTCCGCAGGGGAACTATGGCTACACCTTC.

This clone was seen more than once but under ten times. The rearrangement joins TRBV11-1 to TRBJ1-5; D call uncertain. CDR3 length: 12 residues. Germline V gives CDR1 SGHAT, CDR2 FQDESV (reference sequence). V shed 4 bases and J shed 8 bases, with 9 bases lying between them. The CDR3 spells CASSWVSEPQHF. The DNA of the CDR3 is TGTGCCAGCAGCTGGGTGAGCGAGCCCCAGCATTTT.

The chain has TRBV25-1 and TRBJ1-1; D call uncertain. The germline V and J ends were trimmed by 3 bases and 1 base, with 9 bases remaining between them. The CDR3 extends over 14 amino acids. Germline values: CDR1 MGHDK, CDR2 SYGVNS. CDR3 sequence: CASSDLTANTEAFF. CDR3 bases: TGTGCCAGCAGTGATCTTACAGCGAACACTGAAGCTTTCTTT.

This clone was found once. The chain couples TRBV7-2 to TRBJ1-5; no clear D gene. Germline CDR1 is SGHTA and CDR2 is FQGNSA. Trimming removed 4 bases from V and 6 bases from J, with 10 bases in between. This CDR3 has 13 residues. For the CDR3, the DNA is TGTGCCAGCAGCTCCATAGAGGGTCAGCCCCAGCATTTT. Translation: CASSSIEGQPQHF.

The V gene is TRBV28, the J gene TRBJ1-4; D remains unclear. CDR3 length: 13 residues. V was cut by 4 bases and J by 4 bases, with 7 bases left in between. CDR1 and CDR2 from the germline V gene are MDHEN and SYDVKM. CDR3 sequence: CASSSRDNEKLFF. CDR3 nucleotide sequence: TGTGCCAGCAGTTCCCGGGATAATGAAAAACTGTTTTTT.

The CDR3 is CASSESTSGSSYEQYF. CDR3 in DNA: TGCGCCAGCAGTGAGTCGACTAGCGGTAGCTCCTACGAGCAGTACTTC. The gene calls are TRBV10-2 and TRBJ2-7; TRBD2 agrees at 9 bases. CDR3 size: 16 residues. V shed 0 bases and J 0 bases; nucleotides not matched to a gene: 3. CDR1 is WSHSY and CDR2 is SAAADI in the germline V gene.

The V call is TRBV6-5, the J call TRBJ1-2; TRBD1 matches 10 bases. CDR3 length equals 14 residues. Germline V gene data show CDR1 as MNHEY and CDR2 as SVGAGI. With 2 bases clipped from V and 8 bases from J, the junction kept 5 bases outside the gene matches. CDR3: CASSYGDRGEGYTF. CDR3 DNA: TGTGCCAGCAGTTACGGGGACAGGGGAGAGGGCTACACCTTC.

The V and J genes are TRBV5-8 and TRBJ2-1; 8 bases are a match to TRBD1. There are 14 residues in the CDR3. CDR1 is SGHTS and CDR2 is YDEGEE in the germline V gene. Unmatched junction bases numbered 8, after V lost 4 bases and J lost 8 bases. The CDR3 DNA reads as TGTGCCAGCAGCCGGGGACAGGCCGGGGATGAGCAGTTCTTC. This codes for CASSRGQAGDEQFF.

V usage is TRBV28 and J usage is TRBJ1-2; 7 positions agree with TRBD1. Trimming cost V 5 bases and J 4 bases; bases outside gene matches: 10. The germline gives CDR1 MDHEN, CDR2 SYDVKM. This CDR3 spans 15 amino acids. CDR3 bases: TGTGCCAGCAGTGCAGGGGACAGTTGGGGCTATGGCTACACCTTC. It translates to CASSAGDSWGYGYTF.

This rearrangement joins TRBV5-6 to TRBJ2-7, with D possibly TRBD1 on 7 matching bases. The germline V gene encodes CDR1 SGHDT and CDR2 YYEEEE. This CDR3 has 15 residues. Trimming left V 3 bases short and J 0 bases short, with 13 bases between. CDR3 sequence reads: CASSSGAGGSYEQYF. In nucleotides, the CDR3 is TGTGCCAGCAGCTCGGGGGCAGGGGGCTCCTACGAGCAGTACTTC.

The chain's CDR3 is CASSRETGQPQHF. The CDR3 coding sequence is TGTGCCAGCAGCCGGGAGACAGGGCAGCCCCAGCATTTT. The chain couples TRBV9 to TRBJ1-5, with 7 positions matching TRBD1. The CDR3 contains 13 residues. J was trimmed by 7 bases and V by 4 bases; bases with no gene match: 5. Germline loops: CDR1 SGDLS, CDR2 YYNGEE.